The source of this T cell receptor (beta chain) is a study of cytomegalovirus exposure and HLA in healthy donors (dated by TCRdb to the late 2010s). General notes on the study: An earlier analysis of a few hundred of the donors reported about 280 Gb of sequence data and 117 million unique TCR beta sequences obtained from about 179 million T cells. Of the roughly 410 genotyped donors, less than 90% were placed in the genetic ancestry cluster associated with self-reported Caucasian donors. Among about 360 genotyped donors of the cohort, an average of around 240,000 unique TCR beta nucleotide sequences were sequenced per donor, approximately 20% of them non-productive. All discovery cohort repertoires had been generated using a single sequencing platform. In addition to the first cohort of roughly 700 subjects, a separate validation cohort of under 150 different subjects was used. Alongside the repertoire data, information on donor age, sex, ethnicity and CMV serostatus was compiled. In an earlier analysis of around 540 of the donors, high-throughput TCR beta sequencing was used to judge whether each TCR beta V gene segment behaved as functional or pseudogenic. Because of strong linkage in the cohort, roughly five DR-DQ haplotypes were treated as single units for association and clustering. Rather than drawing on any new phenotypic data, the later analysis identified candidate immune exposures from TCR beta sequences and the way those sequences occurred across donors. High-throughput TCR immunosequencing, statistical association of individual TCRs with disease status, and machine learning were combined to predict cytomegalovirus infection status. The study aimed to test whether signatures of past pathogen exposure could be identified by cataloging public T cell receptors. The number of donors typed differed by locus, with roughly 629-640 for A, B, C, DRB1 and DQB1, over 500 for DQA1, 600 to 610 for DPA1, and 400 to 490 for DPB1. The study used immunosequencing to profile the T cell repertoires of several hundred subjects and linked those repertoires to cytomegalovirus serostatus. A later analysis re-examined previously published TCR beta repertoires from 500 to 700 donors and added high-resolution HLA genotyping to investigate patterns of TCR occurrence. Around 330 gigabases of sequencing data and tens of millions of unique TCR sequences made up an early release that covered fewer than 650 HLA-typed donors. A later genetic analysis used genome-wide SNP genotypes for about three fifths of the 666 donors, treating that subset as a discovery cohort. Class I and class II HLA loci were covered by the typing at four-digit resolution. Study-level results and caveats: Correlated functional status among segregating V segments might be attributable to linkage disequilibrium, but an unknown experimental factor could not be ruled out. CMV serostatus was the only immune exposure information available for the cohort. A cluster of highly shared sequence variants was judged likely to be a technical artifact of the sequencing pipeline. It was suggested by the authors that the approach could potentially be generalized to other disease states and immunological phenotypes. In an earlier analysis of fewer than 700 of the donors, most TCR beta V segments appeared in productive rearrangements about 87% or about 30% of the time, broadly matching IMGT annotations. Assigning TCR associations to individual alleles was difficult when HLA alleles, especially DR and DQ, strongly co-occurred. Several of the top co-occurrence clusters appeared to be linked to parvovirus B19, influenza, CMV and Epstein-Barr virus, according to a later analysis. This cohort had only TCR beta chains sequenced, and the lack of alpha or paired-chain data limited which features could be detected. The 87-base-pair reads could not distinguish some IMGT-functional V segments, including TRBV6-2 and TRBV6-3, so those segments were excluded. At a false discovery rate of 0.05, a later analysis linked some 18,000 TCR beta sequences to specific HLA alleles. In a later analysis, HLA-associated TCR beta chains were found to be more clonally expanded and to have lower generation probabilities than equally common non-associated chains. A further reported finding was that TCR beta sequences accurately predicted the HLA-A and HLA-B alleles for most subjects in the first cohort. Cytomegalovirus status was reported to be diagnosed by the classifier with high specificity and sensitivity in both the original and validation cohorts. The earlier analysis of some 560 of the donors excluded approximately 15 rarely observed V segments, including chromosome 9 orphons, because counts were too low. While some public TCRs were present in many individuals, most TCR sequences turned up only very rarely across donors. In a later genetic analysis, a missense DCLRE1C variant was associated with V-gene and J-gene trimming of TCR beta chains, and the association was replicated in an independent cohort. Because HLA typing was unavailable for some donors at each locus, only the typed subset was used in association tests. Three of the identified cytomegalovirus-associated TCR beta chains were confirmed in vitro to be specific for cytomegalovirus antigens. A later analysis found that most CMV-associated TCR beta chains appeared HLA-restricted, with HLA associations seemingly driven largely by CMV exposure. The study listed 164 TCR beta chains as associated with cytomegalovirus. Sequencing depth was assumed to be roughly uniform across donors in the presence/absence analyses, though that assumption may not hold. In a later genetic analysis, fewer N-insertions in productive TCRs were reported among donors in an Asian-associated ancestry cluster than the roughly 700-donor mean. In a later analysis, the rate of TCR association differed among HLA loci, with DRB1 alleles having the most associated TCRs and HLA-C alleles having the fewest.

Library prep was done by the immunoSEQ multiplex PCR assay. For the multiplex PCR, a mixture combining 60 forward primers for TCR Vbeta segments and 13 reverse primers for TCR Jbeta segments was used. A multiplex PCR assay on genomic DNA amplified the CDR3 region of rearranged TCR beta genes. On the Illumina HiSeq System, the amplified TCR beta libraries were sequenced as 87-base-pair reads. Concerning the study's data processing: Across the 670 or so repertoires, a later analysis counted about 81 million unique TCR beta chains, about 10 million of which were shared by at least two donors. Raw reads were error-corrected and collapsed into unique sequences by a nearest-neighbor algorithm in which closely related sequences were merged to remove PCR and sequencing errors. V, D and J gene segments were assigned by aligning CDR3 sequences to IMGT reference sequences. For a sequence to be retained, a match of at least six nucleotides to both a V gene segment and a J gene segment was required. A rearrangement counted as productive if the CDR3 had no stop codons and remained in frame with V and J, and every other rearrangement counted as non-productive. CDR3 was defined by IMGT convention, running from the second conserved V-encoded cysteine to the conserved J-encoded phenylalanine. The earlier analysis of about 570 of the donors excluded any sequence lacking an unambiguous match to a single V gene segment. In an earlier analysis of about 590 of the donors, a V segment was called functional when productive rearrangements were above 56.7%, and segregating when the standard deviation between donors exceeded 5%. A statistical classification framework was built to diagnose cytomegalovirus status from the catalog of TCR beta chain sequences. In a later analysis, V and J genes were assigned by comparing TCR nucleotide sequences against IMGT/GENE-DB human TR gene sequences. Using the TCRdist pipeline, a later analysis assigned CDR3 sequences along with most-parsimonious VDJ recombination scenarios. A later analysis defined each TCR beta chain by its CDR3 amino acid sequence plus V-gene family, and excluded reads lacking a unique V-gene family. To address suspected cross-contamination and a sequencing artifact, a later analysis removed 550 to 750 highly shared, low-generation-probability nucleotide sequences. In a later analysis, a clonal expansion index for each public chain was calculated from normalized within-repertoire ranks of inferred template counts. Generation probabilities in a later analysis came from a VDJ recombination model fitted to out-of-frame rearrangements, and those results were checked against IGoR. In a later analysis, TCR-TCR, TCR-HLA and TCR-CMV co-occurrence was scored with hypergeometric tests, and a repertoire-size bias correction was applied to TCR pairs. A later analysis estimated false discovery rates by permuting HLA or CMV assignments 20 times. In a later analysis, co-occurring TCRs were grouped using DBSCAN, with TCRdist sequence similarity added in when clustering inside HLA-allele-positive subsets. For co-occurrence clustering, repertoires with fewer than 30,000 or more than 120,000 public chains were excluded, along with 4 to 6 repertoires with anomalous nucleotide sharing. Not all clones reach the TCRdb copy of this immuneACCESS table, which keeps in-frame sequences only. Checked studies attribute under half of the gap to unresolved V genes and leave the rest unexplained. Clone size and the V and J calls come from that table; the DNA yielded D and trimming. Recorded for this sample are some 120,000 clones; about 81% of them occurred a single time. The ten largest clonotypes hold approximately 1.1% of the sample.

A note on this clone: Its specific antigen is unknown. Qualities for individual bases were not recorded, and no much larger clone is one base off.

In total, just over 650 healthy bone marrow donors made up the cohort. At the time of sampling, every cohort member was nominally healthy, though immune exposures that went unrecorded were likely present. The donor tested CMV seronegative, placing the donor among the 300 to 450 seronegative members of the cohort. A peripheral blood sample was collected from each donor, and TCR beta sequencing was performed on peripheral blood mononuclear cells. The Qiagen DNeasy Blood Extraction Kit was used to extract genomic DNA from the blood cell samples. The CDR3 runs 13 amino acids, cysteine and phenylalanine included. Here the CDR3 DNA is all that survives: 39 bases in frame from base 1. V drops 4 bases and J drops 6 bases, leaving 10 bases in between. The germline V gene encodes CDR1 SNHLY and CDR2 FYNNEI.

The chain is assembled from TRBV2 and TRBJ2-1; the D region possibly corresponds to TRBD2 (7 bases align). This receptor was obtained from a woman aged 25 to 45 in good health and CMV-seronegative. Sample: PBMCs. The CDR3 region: CASSGAGANEQFF. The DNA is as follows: TGTGCCAGCAGTGGGGCGGGGGCCAATGAGCAGTTCTTC.